The 5 T cell receptor beta chains presented below share a single source sample, sequenced in a study of T-cell reconstitution after alpha-beta-depleted transplantation in children. A library of TCRbeta sequences, prepared with unique molecular identifiers, was generated. TCRdb processed the PCR reads anew with MiXCR; each CDR3 protein has one entry. The repertoire holds just under 150,000 distinct CDR3 sequences, with about 9% as singletons. Source: PBMCs, mostly from graft donor cells, taken 180 days after TCRalphabeta/CD19-depleted stem cell transplant. All receptors derive from a female patient between 2 and 10 years old who had a stem cell transplant for congenital amegakaryocytic thrombocytopenia, so the T cells may come from the graft donor.

This clonotype was picked up many times. The V call is TRBV3-1, the J call TRBJ1-1; D perhaps matches TRBD1 (6 bases). The CDR3 extends over 15 amino acids. V shed 1 base and J shed 2 bases, with 11 bases lying between them. CDR1 is LGHDT and CDR2 is YNNKEL in the germline V gene (reference sequence). The CDR3 is CASSQGAGVNTEAFF. The CDR3 DNA sequence: TGTGCCAGCAGCCAAGGGGCAGGGGTAAACACTGAAGCTTTCTTT.

This clonotype has just a few counts. The chain employs TRBV6-2 or TRBV6-3 and TRBJ2-2, with no clear D. This CDR3 contains 13 residues. With 0 bases removed from V and 6 bases from J, the gap between germline ends came to 5 bases. Germline V gene lookup returns CDR1 MNHEY and CDR2 SVGEGT. Written as DNA, the CDR3 is TGTGCCAGCAGTTACTCGATGTCCGGGGAGCTGTTTTTT. Protein sequence: CASSYSMSGELFF.

The J gene is TRBJ2-7, the V gene TRBV7-6; D is possibly TRBD2 (5 bases). The V gene's germline CDR1 is SGHVS and CDR2 FNYEAQ. The CDR3 contains 13 residues. Trimming took off 1 base at V and 3 bases at J, with 7 bases between the two ends. The chain's CDR3 is CASSLGEGYEQYF. The CDR3 nucleotides read TGTGCCAGCAGCTTAGGTGAGGGCTACGAGCAGTACTTC. The entire variable domain, with the rest obtained from reference TRBV7-6 and TRBJ2-7, is as follows: GAGVSQSPRYKVTKRGQDVALRCDPISGHVSLYWYRQALGQGPEFLTYFNYEAQQDKSGLPNDRFSAERPEGSISTLTIQRTEQRDSAMYRCASSLGEGYEQYFGPGTRLTVT.

This clonotype was seen repeatedly, ten times or more. The gene calls are TRBV6-6 and TRBJ2-1; D may be TRBD2 (6 bases). V lost 6 bases and J 9 bases, leaving 12 bases between the germline ends. Germline V lookup: CDR1 MNHNY, CDR2 SVGAGI (reference sequence). The CDR3 has 12 amino acids. The CDR3 reads CASSPGEVEQFF. CDR3 bases: TGTGCCAGCAGCCCCGGGGAGGTTGAGCAGTTCTTC.

The rearrangement uses TRBV7-2 and TRBJ1-6, with unresolved D. V was cut by 1 base and J by 6 bases, with 10 bases left in between. The CDR3 is 15 residues long. Germline CDR1 reads SGHTA; CDR2 reads FQGNSA. The CDR3 DNA reads as TGTGCCAGCAGCTTAGGTGGAGTAGGTAATTCACCCCTCCACTTT. It specifies CASSLGGVGNSPLHF.